This T cell receptor beta chain originates from a study of early T cells in non-severe SARS-CoV-2 infection. Study context: Investigators sequenced bulk RNA drawn from unsorted whole blood, and chains remained unpaired. General study findings and limits: Comparison of clonotypes with VDJdb favored anti-spike CD8 responses while missing private and CD4 specificities.

V was cut by 1 base and J by 7 bases, with 11 bases left in between. This CDR3 spans 14 amino acids. Germline V lookup: CDR1 SEHNR, CDR2 FQNEAQ (reference sequence). Unique molecular identifiers were affixed to single, distinct cDNA molecules. One entry per CDR3 protein results from TCRdb running MiXCR on the 5' RACE reads. The profile shows tens of thousands of distinct CDR3 sequences, 4% to 5% of them singletons. This clonotype was recorded at least ten times. Its specificity is unknown. The specimen was whole blood. The chain links TRBV7-9 to TRBJ2-4, with D possibly TRBD1 on 5 matching bases. The receptor was derived from an adult who was a healthcare worker with PCR-confirmed SARS-CoV-2 infection or an uninfected control (not recorded which). The CDR3 region has the DNA TGTGCCAGCAGCTTAGAAGGGGCAGTGAACATTCAGTACTTC. Translation: CASSLEGAVNIQYF.